Reported below is one TCR beta chain. Repertoires were generated with immunoSEQ multiplex PCR, while TCRdb's copy carries only in-frame clones and drops some. Of 380,000 or so clones in the sample, around 89% were seen once. Germline lookup yields CDR1 MNHEY and CDR2 SMNVEV (reference sequence). The CDR3 totals 15 residues. V was pared by 0 bases and J by 3 bases, with 12 bases between. These data belong to a study of blood T cell repertoires in COVID-19. Material: peripheral blood. The TCR originated in a middle-aged man with acute or convalescent COVID-19. The gene calls are TRBV27 and TRBJ2-7; D is uncertain. In DNA form, the CDR3 reads TGTGCCAGCAGTTTATCTTCATATCCCAGCTACGAGCAGTACTTC. Amino acids: CASSLSSYPSYEQYF.